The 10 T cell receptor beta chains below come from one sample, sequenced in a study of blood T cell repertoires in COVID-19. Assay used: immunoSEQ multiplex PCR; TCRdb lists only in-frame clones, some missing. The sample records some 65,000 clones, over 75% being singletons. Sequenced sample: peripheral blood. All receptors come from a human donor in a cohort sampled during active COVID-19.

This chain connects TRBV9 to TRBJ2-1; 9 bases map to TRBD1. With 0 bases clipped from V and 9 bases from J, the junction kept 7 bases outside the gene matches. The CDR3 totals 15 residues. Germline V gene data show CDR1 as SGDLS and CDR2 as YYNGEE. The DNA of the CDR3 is TGTGCCAGCAGCGTAGAGGGACAGGGAGTAGTTGAGCAGTTCTTC. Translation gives CASSVEGQGVVEQFF. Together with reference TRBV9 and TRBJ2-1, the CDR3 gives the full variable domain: DSGVTQTPKHLITATGQRVTLRCSPRSGDLSVYWYQQSLDQGLQFLIQYYNGEERAKGNILERFSAQQFPDLHSELNLSSLELGDSALYFCASSVEGQGVVEQFFGPGTRLTVL.

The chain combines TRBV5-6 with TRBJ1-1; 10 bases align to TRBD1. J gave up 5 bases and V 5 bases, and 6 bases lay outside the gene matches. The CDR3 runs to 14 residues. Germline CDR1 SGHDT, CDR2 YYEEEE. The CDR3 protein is CASRSPGQGTEAFF. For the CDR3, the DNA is TGTGCCAGCAGATCGCCGGGACAGGGGACTGAAGCTTTCTTT.

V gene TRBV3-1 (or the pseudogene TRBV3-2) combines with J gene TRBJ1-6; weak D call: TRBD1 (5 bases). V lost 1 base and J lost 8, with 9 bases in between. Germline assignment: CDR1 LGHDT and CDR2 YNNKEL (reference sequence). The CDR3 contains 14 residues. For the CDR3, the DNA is TGTGCCAGCAGCCAAGGGCAGGGCCATTCACCCCTCCACTTT. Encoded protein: CASSQGQGHSPLHF.

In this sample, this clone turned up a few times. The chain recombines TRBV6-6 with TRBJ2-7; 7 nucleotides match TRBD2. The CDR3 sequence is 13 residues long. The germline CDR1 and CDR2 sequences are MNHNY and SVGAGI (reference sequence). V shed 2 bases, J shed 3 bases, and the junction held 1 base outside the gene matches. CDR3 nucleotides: TGTGCCAGCAGTTACCAGCGGGACTACGAGCAGTACTTC. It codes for CASSYQRDYEQYF.

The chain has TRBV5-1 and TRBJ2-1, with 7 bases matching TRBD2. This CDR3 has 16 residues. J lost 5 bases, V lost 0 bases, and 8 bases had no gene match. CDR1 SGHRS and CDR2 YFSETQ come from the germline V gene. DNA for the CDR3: TGCGCCAGCAGCTTGGGGGCGGGAGCAAGGAACAATGAGCAGTTCTTC. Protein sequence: CASSLGAGARNNEQFF. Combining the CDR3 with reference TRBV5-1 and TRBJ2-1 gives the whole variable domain KAGVTQTPRYLIKTRGQQVTLSCSPISGHRSVSWYQQTPGQGLQFLFEYFSETQRNKGNFPGRFSGRQFSNSRSEMNVSTLELGDSALYLCASSLGAGARNNEQFFGPGTRLTVL.

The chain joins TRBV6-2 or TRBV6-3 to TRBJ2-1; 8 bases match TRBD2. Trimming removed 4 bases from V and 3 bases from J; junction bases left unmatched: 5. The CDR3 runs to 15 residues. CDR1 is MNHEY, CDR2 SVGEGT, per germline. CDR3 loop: CASSLSGSGYNEQFF. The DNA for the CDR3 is TGTGCCAGCAGTTTGAGCGGGAGTGGCTACAATGAGCAGTTCTTC.

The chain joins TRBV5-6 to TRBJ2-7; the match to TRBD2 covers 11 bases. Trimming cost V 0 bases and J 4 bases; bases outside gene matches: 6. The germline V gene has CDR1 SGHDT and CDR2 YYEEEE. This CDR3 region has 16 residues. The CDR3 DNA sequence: TGTGCCAGCAGCTTGGCCGGGACTAGCGGAGTGTACGAGCAGTACTTC. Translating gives CASSLAGTSGVYEQYF. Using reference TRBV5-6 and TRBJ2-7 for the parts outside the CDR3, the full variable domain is DAGVTQSPTHLIKTRGQQVTLRCSPKSGHDTVSWYQQALGQGPQFIFQYYEEEERQRGNFPDRFSGHQFPNYSSELNVNALLLGDSALYLCASSLAGTSGVYEQYFGPGTRLTVT.

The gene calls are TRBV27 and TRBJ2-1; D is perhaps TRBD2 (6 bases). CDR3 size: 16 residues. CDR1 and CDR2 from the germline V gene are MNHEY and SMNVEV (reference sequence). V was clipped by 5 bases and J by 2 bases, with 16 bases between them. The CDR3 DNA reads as TGTGCCAGCAGTAGAGATAGCGGCATTACCTACAATGAGCAGTTCTTC. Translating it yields CASSRDSGITYNEQFF.

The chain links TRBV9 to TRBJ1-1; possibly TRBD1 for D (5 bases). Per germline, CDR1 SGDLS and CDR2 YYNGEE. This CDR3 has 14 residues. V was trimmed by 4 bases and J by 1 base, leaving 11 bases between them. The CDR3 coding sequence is TGTGCCAGCAGCAAAAGACAGACGAACACTGAAGCTTTCTTT. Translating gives CASSKRQTNTEAFF.

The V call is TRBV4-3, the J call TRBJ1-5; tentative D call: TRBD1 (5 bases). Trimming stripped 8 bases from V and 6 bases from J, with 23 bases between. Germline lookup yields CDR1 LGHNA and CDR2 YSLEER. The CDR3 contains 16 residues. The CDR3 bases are TGCGCCAGCCGGTCGGATTTTGGGGCCGGGAGTCAGCCCCAGCATTTT. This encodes CASRSDFGAGSQPQHF.